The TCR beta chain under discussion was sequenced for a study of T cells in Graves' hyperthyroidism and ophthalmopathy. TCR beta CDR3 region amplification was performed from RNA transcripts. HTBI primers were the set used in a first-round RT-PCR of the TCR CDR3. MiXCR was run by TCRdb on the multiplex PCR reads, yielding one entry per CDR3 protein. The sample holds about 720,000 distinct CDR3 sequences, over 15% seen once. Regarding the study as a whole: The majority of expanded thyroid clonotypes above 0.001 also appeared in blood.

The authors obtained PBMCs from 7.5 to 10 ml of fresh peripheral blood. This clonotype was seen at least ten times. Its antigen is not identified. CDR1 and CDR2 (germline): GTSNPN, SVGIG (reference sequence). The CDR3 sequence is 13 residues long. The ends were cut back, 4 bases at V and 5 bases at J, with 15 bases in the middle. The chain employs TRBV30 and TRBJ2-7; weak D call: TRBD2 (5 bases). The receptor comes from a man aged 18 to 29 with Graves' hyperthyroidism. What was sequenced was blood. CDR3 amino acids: CAWTELGEDEQYF. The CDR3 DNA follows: TGTGCCTGGACGGAACTAGGTGAGGACGAGCAGTACTTC.